The 3 T cell receptor beta chains below all came from one sample that was sequenced in a study of molecular identifiers for immune sequencing clone quantification. TCRdb analysed the PCR reads with MiXCR anew, one entry per CDR3 protein. The sample carries some 96,000 distinct CDR3 sequences, roughly 24% recorded once. The source material was naive CD8+ T cells from blood, with Jurkat cell RNA spiked in. Regarding subset: FACS-sorted CD8+CD4-CCR7+CD45RA+ naive T cells. Receptor source: a human donor in good health. Some libraries in this study had Jurkat cell RNA spiked in.

This clonotype was recorded at least ten times. The CDR3 reads CASSLHRAYEQFF. DNA for the CDR3: TGCGCCAGCAGCCTCCACAGGGCCTATGAGCAGTTCTTC. V gene TRBV4-3 combines with J gene TRBJ2-1, with a weak D call TRBD1 (6 bases). Germline lookup yields CDR1 LGHNA and CDR2 YSLEER. The CDR3 consists of 13 residues. V was shortened by 4 bases and J by 8 bases, with 12 bases between the two germline ends.

This clonotype was counted ten times or more. J is TRBJ2-4 and V is TRBV20-1; the D call may be TRBD1 or TRBD2 (5 bases each). The germline gives CDR1 DFQATT, CDR2 SNEGSKA (reference sequence). The CDR3 loop spans 16 amino acids. Deletions cut 3 bases from V and 4 bases from J, with 19 bases between. Written as DNA, the CDR3 is TGCAGTGCTAGGAAACCCAGTGGGGGATCAAAAAACATTCAGTACTTC. It codes for CSARKPSGGSKNIQYF.

This clonotype was seen a few times. The chain links TRBV11-3 to TRBJ1-5; 7 bases agree with TRBD1. CDR1 is SGHNT, CDR2 YENEEA, per germline. The V gene end was trimmed by 5 bases and the J gene end by 3 bases; junction bases not matched to a gene: 7. The CDR3 contains 15 residues. The CDR3 bases are TGTGCCAGCAGCGTTACAGGGGCTACCAATCAGCCCCAGCATTTT. Protein sequence: CASSVTGATNQPQHF.